This T cell receptor (beta chain) derives from a study of radiation and T cells in renal cell carcinoma. Study background: Nephrectomy followed 15 Gy stereotactic body radiation by 4 weeks.

The length of the CDR3 is 15 residues. CDR1 is SGHRS and CDR2 is YFSETQ in the germline V gene. V trimming: 0 bases; J trimming: 7 bases; junction bases outside the gene matches: 3. Sequenced by immunoSEQ multiplex PCR; TCRdb stores in-frame clones only, minus some. The sample yields around 64,000 clones, 65% to 85% seen once. The time point denotes: baseline pretreatment blood. Treatment given: 15 Gy SBRT to primary tumor, nephrectomy 4 weeks later. This chain connects TRBV5-1 to TRBJ1-5, with 11 bases fitting TRBD1. The source is a man aged 60 to 69 with renal cell carcinoma. The source material was blood, sampled from a patient whose treatment included radiotherapy and nephrectomy. This CDR3 is CASSLDGTGGQPQHF. The CDR3 DNA follows: TGCGCCAGCAGCTTGGATGGGACAGGGGGACAGCCCCAGCATTTT.